This TCR beta chain was captured in a study of beta chain features in type 1 diabetes. Regarding the study as a whole: Significant though moderate, a shortening of TCRB CDR3s appeared in all four CD4+ subsets of Type 1 diabetes patients. PCR, the amplification step, might favor shorter templates, equally in patients and controls.

The V gene's germline CDR1 is MDHEN and CDR2 SYDVKM. V was clipped by 8 bases and J by 11 bases, with 9 bases between them. The CDR3 has 9 amino acids. As to this clone: Its specificity is not known.

All of the isolated RNA was reverse transcribed, so expressed TCRB transcripts were sequenced. The protocol was immunoSEQ multiplex PCR, while the TCRdb copy is restricted to in-frame clones and leaves out a portion. Of 350,000 to 450,000 clones in the sample, around 13% were seen once. Sequencing used naive CD4+ T cells from blood. This TCR derives from a woman under 30 with type 1 diabetes. V gene TRBV28 combines with J gene TRBJ2-5; no definite D call. CDR3 DNA: TGTGCCAGCGGCCCTGTACAGTACTTC. Amino acid sequence: CASGPVQYF. The full variable domain, rest sourced from reference TRBV28 and TRBJ2-5, is DVKVTQSSRYLVKRTGEKVFLECVQDMDHENMFWYRQDPGLGLRLIYFSYDVKMKEKGDIPEGYSVSREKKERFSLILESASTNQTSMYLCASGPVQYFGPGTRLLVL.